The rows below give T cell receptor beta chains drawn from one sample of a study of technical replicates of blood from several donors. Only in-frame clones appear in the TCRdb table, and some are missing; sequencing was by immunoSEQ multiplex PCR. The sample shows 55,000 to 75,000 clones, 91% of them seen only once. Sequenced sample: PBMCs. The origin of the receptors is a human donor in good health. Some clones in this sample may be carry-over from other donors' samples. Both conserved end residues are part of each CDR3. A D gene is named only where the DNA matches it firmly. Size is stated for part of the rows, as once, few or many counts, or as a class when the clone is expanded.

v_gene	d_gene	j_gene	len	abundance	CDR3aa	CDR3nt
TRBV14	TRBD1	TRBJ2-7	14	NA	CASSHQRQGREQYF	TGTGCCAGCAGCCATCAGAGACAGGGGCGGGAGCAGTACTTC
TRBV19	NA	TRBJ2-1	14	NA	CASSIALVSAEQFF	TGTGCCAGTAGTATAGCCCTAGTTTCGGCTGAGCAGTTCTTC
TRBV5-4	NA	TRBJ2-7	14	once	CASSSLRLPYEQYF	TGTGCCAGCAGCTCTTTGAGACTACCCTACGAGCAGTACTTC
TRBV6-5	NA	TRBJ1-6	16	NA	CASSYFWPRGNSPLHF	TGTGCCAGCAGTTACTTTTGGCCAAGGGGTAATTCACCCCTCCACTTT
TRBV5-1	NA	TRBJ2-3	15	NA	CASSLGSGITDTQYF	TGCGCCAGCAGCTTGGGTAGCGGTATAACAGATACGCAGTATTTT
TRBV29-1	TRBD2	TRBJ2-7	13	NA	CSVEGLGDYEQYF	TGCAGCGTTGAGGGACTAGGGGACTACGAGCAGTACTTC
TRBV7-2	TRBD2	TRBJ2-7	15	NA	CASSVASGSSYEQYF	TGTGCCAGCAGCGTTGCTAGCGGGAGCTCCTACGAGCAGTACTTC
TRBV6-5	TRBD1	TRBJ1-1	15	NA	CASSPRTGPNTEAFF	TGTGCCAGCAGTCCGAGGACAGGGCCGAACACTGAAGCTTTCTTT
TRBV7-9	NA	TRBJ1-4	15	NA	CASSSVKGVDEKLFF	TGTGCCAGCAGCTCGGTGAAGGGGGTGGATGAAAAACTGTTTTTT
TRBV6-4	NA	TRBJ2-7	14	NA	CASSQAYGSYEQYF	TGTGCCAGCAGCCAAGCGTATGGGTCCTACGAGCAGTACTTC
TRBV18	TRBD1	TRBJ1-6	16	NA	CASSPVDRAHNSPLHF	TGTGCCAGCTCACCTGTGGACAGGGCTCATAATTCACCCCTCCACTTT
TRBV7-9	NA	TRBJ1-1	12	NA	CASSYAGVEAFF	TGTGCCAGCAGCTATGCAGGGGTTGAAGCTTTCTTT
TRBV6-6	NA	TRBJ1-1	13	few	CASTWTPNTEAFF	TGTGCCAGCACTTGGACACCGAACACTGAAGCTTTCTTT
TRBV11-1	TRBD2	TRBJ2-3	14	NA	CASSLGLAGGTQYF	TGTGCCAGCAGCTTAGGACTAGCGGGGGGGACGCAGTATTTT
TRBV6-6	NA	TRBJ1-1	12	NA	CASSRDTTEAFF	TGTGCCAGCAGCCGGGACACCACTGAAGCTTTCTTT
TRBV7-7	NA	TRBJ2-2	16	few	CASSPQTTPGTGELFF	TGTGCCAGCAGCCCCCAGACGACCCCGGGCACCGGGGAGCTGTTTTTT
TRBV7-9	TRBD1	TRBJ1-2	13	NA	CASSLEGAGGYTF	TGTGCCAGCAGCTTAGAGGGGGCAGGTGGCTACACCTTC
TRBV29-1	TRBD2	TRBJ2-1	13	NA	CRAIAGTYNEQFF	TGCAGGGCAATAGCGGGGACCTACAATGAGCAGTTCTTC
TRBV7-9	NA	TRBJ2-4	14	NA	CASSFNLAKNIQYF	TGTGCCAGCAGCTTTAATCTAGCCAAAAACATTCAGTACTTC
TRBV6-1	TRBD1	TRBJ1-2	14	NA	CASTAGGLGAGYTF	TGTGCCAGCACCGCAGGGGGCTTGGGAGCCGGCTACACCTTC
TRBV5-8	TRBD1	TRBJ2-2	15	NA	CASSLTGGSTGELFF	TGTGCCAGCAGCTTGACAGGGGGGAGCACCGGGGAGCTGTTTTTT
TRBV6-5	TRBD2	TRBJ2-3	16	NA	CASSYFGQRETDTQYF	TGTGCCAGCAGTTACTTCGGCCAGCGGGAGACAGATACGCAGTATTTT
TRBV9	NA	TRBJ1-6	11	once	CASSPLRTLHF	TGTGCCAGCAGCCCTCTGAGAACCCTCCACTTT
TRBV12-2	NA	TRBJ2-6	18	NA	CASRLGPSPGPGANVLTF	TGTGCAAGTCGCTTAGGCCCCTCACCAGGGCCTGGGGCCAACGTCCTGACTTTC
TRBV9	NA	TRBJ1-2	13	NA	CASSRQPAGGYTF	TGTGCCAGCAGCAGACAACCAGCGGGCGGCTACACCTTC
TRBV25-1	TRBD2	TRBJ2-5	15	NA	CASSTPGLAVETQYF	TGTGCCAGCAGTACTCCGGGACTAGCTGTTGAGACCCAGTACTTC
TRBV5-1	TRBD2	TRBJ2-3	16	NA	CASSALSGGPLDTQYF	TGCGCCAGCAGCGCTCTGTCGGGGGGGCCTTTAGATACGCAGTATTTT
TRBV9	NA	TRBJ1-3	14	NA	CASSLSSSGNTIYF	TGTGCCAGCAGCTTATCCAGCTCTGGAAACACCATATATTTT
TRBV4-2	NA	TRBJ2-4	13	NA	CASSQAVINIQYF	TGTGCCAGCAGCCAAGCGGTCATAAACATTCAGTACTTC
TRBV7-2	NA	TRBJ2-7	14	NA	CASSSQPSSYEQYF	TGTGCCAGCAGCTCACAGCCGAGCTCCTACGAGCAGTACTTC
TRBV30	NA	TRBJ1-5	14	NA	CAWSSGQTNQPQHF	TGTGCCTGGAGTTCCGGACAGACCAATCAGCCCCAGCATTTT
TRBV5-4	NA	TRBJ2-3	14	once	CASSRGTNTDTQYF	TGTGCCAGCAGCCGTGGCACCAACACAGATACGCAGTATTTT
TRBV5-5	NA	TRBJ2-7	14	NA	CASSSRDFAYEQYF	TGTGCCAGCAGCTCCCGGGACTTTGCCTACGAGCAGTACTTC